This record looks at one T cell receptor beta chain sequence and its context. Its specificity is not known. The data were taken from a study of T cell responses to AZD1222 COVID-19 vaccine. On the study more broadly: Second doses that came at about 4 or about 12 weeks were put together.

Per the germline V gene, CDR1 is SEHNR and CDR2 is FQNEAQ (reference sequence). J gave up 2 bases and V 7 bases, and 7 bases lay outside the gene matches. This CDR3 has 14 residues. The method was immunoSEQ multiplex PCR; TCRdb's version includes in-frame clones alone and lacks a portion of them. The data show about 180,000 clones, 85% to 90% seen once. Whole-study results and caveats: Dominant CD4 TCR responses targeted spike regions 160-218 and 743-854. Spike-specific TCR breadth and depth grew following two AZD1222 doses. Reportedly, nearly half of unique spike TCRs recognized epitopes outside B.1.351/B.1.1.7 mutations.

This specimen was peripheral blood, taken on day 0 of AZD1222 vaccination. This sequence was found in an adult in good health. The chain has TRBV7-9 and TRBJ1-2, with TRBD1 matching over 7 bases. This chain's CDR3 is CASNLPGGNYGYTF. The CDR3 DNA sequence: TGTGCCAGCAACCTGCCAGGGGGGAACTATGGCTACACCTTC. The whole variable domain, filled in from reference TRBV7-9 and TRBJ1-2, reads DTGVSQNPRHKITKRGQNVTFRCDPISEHNRLYWYRQTLGQGPEFLTYFQNEAQLEKSRLLSDRFSAERPKGSFSTLEIQRTEQGDSAMYLCASNLPGGNYGYTFGSGTRLTVV.